Following are 20 T cell receptor beta chains from one sample sequenced in a study of blood T cells in healthy people across ages. Through a sample-barcoded 5' primer and a J-beta primer mix, a second PCR was run for about 7 to 12 cycles. TCRdb called the 5' RACE reads again in MiXCR, with one record for every CDR3 protein. The sample contains about a million distinct CDR3 sequences, roughly 43% of which appear only once. The sample consisted of blood. The receptors here all came from a man aged 25-45 years in good health.

This clonotype was recorded at least ten times. DNA for the CDR3: TGTGCCAGCAGCTTCTCCCTTGCGTCGGGGGGCGAGCAGTACTTC. Protein sequence: CASSFSLASGGEQYF. The chain links TRBV3-1 to TRBJ2-5, with 7 bases aligning to TRBD2. The DNA end favors TRBJ2-7, so the J call may be wrong. Germline V gene data show CDR1 as LGHDT and CDR2 as YNNKEL (reference sequence). The CDR3 extends over 15 amino acids.

The chain links TRBV20-1 to TRBJ1-2, with D maybe TRBD1 (5 bases). The ends were cut back, 7 bases at V and 0 bases at J, with 9 bases in the middle. The length of the CDR3 is 12 residues. Germline V gene data show CDR1 as DFQATT and CDR2 as SNEGSKA (reference sequence). The CDR3 loop is CSEAGTNYGYTF. The CDR3 DNA is TGCAGTGAGGCAGGGACTAACTATGGCTACACCTTC.

Comment on this clonotype: One junction end does not reproduce the germline sequence, and a read error may be involved. The chain links TRBV7-9 to TRBJ2-7; 8 bases are a match to TRBD1. The CDR3 sequence is 14 residues long. Germline CDR1 SEHNR, CDR2 FQNEAQ (reference sequence). The CDR3 DNA reads as TGTGTCAGCAGCTTTACAGGGGGCTCCTACGAGCAGTACTTC. Its translation is CVSSFTGGSYEQYF.

Here the CDR3 reads CAISDLGRRNEQYF. Written as DNA, the CDR3 is TGTGCCATCAGCGACCTAGGACGACGGAACGAGCAGTACTTC. The chain couples TRBV10-3 to TRBJ2-4; D is unclear. TRBJ2-7 explains the end of the DNA better; the J call may be wrong. Germline V gene sequence: CDR1 ENHRY, CDR2 SYGVKD. CDR3 length equals 14 residues.

This clonotype was found many times. The gene calls are TRBV11-1 and TRBJ1-2; D is ambiguous. The germline V gene encodes CDR1 SGHAT and CDR2 FQDESV (reference sequence). There are 13 residues in the CDR3. Trimming left V 5 bases short and J 3 bases short, with 10 bases between. CDR3 sequence: CASSPREDYGYTF. CDR3 sequence (DNA): TGTGCCAGCAGCCCTAGAGAGGACTATGGCTACACCTTC.

In this sample, this clonotype turned up a few times. The J gene is TRBJ2-5, the V gene TRBV5-5; D not resolved. CDR3 length: 15 amino acids. Trimming cost V 0 bases and J 4 bases, with 13 bases left between them. Germline-derived CDR1 and CDR2 are SGHKS and YYEKEE (reference sequence). CDR3 sequence (DNA): TGTGCCAGCAGCTTGGAGAGCCCTAGTCGAGAGACCCAGTACTTC. Protein product: CASSLESPSRETQYF.

This clonotype showed up just a few times. CDR3 in amino acids: CSANPQGLDKKAFF. In nucleotides, the CDR3 is TGCAGTGCTAACCCCCAAGGCCTGGATAAAAAGGCTTTCTTT. The V call is TRBV20-1, the J call TRBJ1-1; no reliable D call. With 4 bases removed from V and 11 bases from J, the gap between germline ends came to 23 bases. CDR3 length equals 14 residues. CDR1 is DFQATT, CDR2 SNEGSKA, per germline (reference sequence).

This clonotype was seen more than once but under ten times. The chain couples TRBV12-3 or TRBV12-4 to TRBJ2-1; TRBD1 is a possible D gene (5 bases). V was shortened by 6 bases and J by 10 bases, with 13 bases between the two germline ends. There are 12 residues in the CDR3. The CDR3 sequence: CASRARVGEQFF. The CDR3, as DNA: TGTGCCAGCAGGGCCAGGGTAGGGGAGCAGTTCTTC.

The chain couples TRBV6-2 or TRBV6-3 to TRBJ2-5, with 10 positions matching TRBD2. CDR1 MNHEY and CDR2 SVGEGT come from the germline V gene. After removal of 0 bases from V and 3 bases from J, the junction contained 10 bases not matched to a gene. The CDR3 totals 18 residues. CDR3 nucleotide sequence: TGTGCCAGCAGTTACTCGGGGAGGACGGGACTAGCGAAAGAGACCCAGTACTTC. Its translation is CASSYSGRTGLAKETQYF.

The chain employs TRBV3-1 and TRBJ2-3; 13 bases fit TRBD2. J lost 2 bases, V lost 2 bases, and 4 bases had no gene match. Germline loops: CDR1 LGHDT, CDR2 YNNKEL (reference sequence). The CDR3 runs 17 residues. The CDR3 DNA is TGTGCCAGCAGCCAATACGGACTAGCGGGGGCCACAGATACGCAGTATTTT. Its translation: CASSQYGLAGATDTQYF.

The chain is built from TRBV20-1 and TRBJ2-7, with unresolved D. The length of the CDR3 is 13 residues. CDR1 DFQATT and CDR2 SNEGSKA come from the germline V gene (reference sequence). Trimming cost V 5 bases and J 0 bases, with 11 bases left between them. In DNA form, the CDR3 reads TGCAGTGCTCCCCAGACGAGCTCCTACGAGCAGTACTTC. It encodes CSAPQTSSYEQYF.

A few counts support this clonotype. CDR3 region: CASSDPGRTEAFF. The CDR3 bases are TGTGCCAGCAGTGATCCGGGGAGGACTGAAGCTTTCTTT. The genes are TRBV25-1 and TRBJ1-1; unclear D gene. V was pared by 3 bases and J by 5 bases, with 10 bases between. The CDR3 loop spans 13 amino acids. CDR1 MGHDK and CDR2 SYGVNS come from the germline V gene. Complete variable domain (other parts from reference TRBV25-1 and TRBJ1-1): EADIYQTPRYLVIGTGKKITLECSQTMGHDKMYWYQQDPGMELHLIHYSYGVNSTEKGDLSSESTVSRIRTEHFPLTLESARPSHTSQYLCASSDPGRTEAFFGQGTRLTVV.

The gene calls are TRBV6-1 and TRBJ2-1, with TRBD2 matching over 7 bases. With V trimmed by 8 bases and J by 0 bases, 7 bases remained unmatched. CDR3 size: 15 residues. Germline CDR1 reads MNHNS; CDR2 reads SASEGT. As DNA, the CDR3 is TGTGCCAGCGGGAACGGGGGGAGCTCCTACAATGAGCAGTTCTTC. As protein: CASGNGGSSYNEQFF.

This rearrangement joins TRBV25-1 to TRBJ2-1, with 9 bases matching TRBD2. CDR3 length: 13 amino acids. Trimming at V came to 9 bases and at J to 4 bases, leaving 4 bases not matched to a gene. Germline CDR1 is MGHDK and CDR2 is SYGVNS. CDR3 sequence (DNA): TGTGCCAGGAGCGGGGGGCTTTACAATGAGCAGTTCTTC. Its translation: CARSGGLYNEQFF. Looking up the rest from reference TRBV25-1 and TRBJ2-1 gives the full variable domain: EADIYQTPRYLVIGTGKKITLECSQTMGHDKMYWYQQDPGMELHLIHYSYGVNSTEKGDLSSESTVSRIRTEHFPLTLESARPSHTSQYLCARSGGLYNEQFFGPGTRLTVL.

Points on this clonotype: Sequence at one end of the junction differs from germline and may be a read error. The CDR3, as DNA: TGTGCCAGCAGCTTAGTCGGTTCAGGCACCCTGCTGACAGACACGCAGTATTTT. Translating it yields CASSLVGSGTLLTDTQYF. This chain uses TRBV7-9 with TRBJ2-3; D possibly corresponds to TRBD1 (5 bases). Germline V CDR1 and CDR2: SEHNR, FQNEAQ (reference sequence). This CDR3 is 18 amino acids long.

This chain links TRBV6-6 with TRBJ2-3; D is perhaps TRBD1 (5 bases). Trimming cost V 7 bases and J 6 bases, with 20 bases left between them. The CDR3 is 15 amino acids. From germline, CDR1 is MNHNY and CDR2 SVGAGI (reference sequence). The CDR3: CASNLQEFNVDTQYF. The CDR3 DNA reads TGTGCCAGCAATCTACAGGAGTTCAATGTGGATACGCAGTATTTT.

The rearrangement uses TRBV28 and TRBJ2-7; the match to TRBD2 covers 12 bases. The ends lost 1 base at V and 6 bases at J; junction bases unmatched: 4. CDR1 MDHEN and CDR2 SYDVKM come from the germline V gene. The CDR3 has 15 amino acids. The CDR3 DNA reads TGTGCCAGCAGTTTATCGACTAGCGGGGGTCGCGAGCAGTACTTC. Translation gives CASSLSTSGGREQYF.

The table lists this clonotype with a few counts. The rearrangement links TRBV9 to TRBJ2-3; 7 bases align to TRBD1. The CDR3 extends over 18 amino acids. Losses at the gene ends were 0 bases for V and 0 bases for J; bases not matched to a gene: 10. The V gene's germline CDR1 is SGDLS and CDR2 YYNGEE. In DNA, the CDR3 is TGTGCCAGCAGCGTAGAGGGCCCCCGACAGGGAAGCACAGATACGCAGTATTTT. Its protein is CASSVEGPRQGSTDTQYF. Full variable domain (rest looked up from reference TRBV9 and TRBJ2-3): DSGVTQTPKHLITATGQRVTLRCSPRSGDLSVYWYQQSLDQGLQFLIQYYNGEERAKGNILERFSAQQFPDLHSELNLSSLELGDSALYFCASSVEGPRQGSTDTQYFGPGTRLTVL.

This clonotype was seen a handful of times. The chain is built from TRBV12-3 or TRBV12-4 and TRBJ2-7; 11 positions match TRBD1. The V gene end was trimmed by 5 bases and the J gene end by 5 bases; junction bases not matched to a gene: 8. The CDR3 is 15 amino acids. As DNA, the CDR3 is TGTGCCAGCAGTCCTAGGACAGGGGGCATCCACGAGCAGTACTTC. This encodes CASSPRTGGIHEQYF.

This chain connects TRBV7-8 to TRBJ2-2; 9 nucleotides line up with TRBD2. The CDR3 sequence is 18 residues long. CDR1 and CDR2 (germline): SGHVS, FQNEAQ. After removal of 4 bases from V and 4 bases from J, the junction contained 13 bases not matched to a gene. In DNA, the CDR3 is TGTGCCAGCAGCTCCCGCGTGAGCGGGGGGATTATCACCGGGGAGCTGTTTTTT. Protein sequence: CASSSRVSGGIITGELFF.